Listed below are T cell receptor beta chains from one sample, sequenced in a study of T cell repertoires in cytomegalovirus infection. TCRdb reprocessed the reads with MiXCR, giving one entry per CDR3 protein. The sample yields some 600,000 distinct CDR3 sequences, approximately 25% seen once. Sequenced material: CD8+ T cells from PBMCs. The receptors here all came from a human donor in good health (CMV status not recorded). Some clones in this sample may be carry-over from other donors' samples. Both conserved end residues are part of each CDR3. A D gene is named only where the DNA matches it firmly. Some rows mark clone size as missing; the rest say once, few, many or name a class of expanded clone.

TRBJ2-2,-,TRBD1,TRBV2,CASSQDRGPANTGELFF,TGTGCCAGCAGCCAGGACAGGGGGCCAGCGAACACCGGGGAGCTGTTTTTT
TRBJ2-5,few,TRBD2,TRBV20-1,CSAAAGGETQYF,TGCAGTGCTGCTGCGGGAGGAGAGACCCAGTACTTC
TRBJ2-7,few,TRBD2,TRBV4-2,CASSQEGLASSYEQYF,TGTGCCAGCAGCCAAGAGGGACTAGCGAGCTCCTACGAGCAGTACTTC
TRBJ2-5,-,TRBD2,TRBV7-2,CASSSRLAGGSQETQYF,TGTGCCAGCAGTTCCCGACTAGCGGGGGGGTCTCAAGAGACCCAGTACTTC
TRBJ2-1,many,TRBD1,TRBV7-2,CASSIGQGSYNEQFF,TGTGCCAGCAGCATTGGACAGGGGTCCTACAATGAGCAGTTCTTC
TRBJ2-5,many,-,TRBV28,CASSFLSELQETQYF,TGTGCCAGCAGTTTTCTATCTGAGTTACAAGAGACCCAGTACTTC
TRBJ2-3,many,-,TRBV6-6,CASSYSTPGADTQYF,TGTGCCAGCAGTTACTCGACCCCGGGGGCAGATACGCAGTATTTT
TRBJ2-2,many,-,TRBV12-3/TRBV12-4,CASSPSGTVNTGELFF,TGTGCCAGCAGTCCCTCCGGGACGGTGAACACCGGGGAGCTGTTTTTT
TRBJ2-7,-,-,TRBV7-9,CASSLARTVDEQYF,TGTGCCAGCAGCTTAGCAAGGACAGTTGACGAGCAGTACTTC
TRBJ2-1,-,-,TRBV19,CASKYFGGASENYNEQFF,TGTGCCAGCAAATATTTCGGAGGGGCTAGCGAAAACTACAATGAGCAGTTCTTC
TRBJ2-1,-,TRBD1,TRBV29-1,CSVEDWGQGGNEQFF,TGCAGCGTTGAAGATTGGGGACAGGGTGGGAATGAGCAGTTCTTC
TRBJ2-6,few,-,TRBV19,CASMAGTGANVLTF,TGTGCCAGTATGGCAGGGACTGGGGCCAACGTCCTGACTTTC
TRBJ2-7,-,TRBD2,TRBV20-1,CSAPGLAGGPDEQYF,TGCAGTGCTCCGGGACTAGCGGGGGGGCCCGACGAGCAGTACTTC
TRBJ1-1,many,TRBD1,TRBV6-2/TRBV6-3,CASSYPRGQNTEAFF,TGTGCCAGCAGTTACCCGAGGGGGCAGAACACTGAAGCTTTCTTT